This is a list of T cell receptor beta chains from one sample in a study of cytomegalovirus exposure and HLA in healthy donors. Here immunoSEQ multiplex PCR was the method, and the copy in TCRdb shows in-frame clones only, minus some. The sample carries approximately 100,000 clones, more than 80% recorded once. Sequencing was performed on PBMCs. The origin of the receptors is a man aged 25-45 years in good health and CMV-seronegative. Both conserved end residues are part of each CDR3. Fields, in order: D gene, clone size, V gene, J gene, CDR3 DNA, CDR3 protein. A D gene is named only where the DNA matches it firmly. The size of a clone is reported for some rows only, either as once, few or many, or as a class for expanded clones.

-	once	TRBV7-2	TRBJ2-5	TGTGCCAGCAGCCAGGTGGCGGGGATGTACCAAGAGACCCAGTACTTC	CASSQVAGMYQETQYF
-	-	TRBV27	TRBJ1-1	TGTGCCAGCAGTTCTAACACTGAAGCTTTCTTT	CASSSNTEAFF
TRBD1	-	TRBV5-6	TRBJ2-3	TGTGCCAGCAGCTCGCTGGGACAGGGGGCTACAGATACGCAGTATTTT	CASSSLGQGATDTQYF
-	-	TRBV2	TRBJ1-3	TGTGCTTCCTCCTCCCAGACCGGGAGAATTGGAAACACCATATATTTT	CASSSQTGRIGNTIYF
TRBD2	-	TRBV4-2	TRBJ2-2	TGTGCCAGCAGCCAAGCGCTATGGCGGGGGGCCACTACTACCTACACCGGGGAGCTGTTTTTT	CASSQALWRGATTTYTGELFF
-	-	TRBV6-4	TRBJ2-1	TGTGCCAGCAGGAGGTCTAGTGACCACAATGAGCAGTTCTTC	CASRRSSDHNEQFF
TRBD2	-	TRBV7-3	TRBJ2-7	TGTGCCAGCAGCTTAACTAGCGGGGCCTACGAGCAGTACTTC	CASSLTSGAYEQYF
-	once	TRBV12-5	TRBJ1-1	TGTGCTAGTGCGTGGGCGAACACTGAAGCTTTCTTT	CASAWANTEAFF
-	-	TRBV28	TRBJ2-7	TGTGCCAGCAGTTTCGTCCCCAGGGTTATCCGCCTCCCTTCCGAGCAGTACTTC	CASSFVPRVIRLPSEQYF
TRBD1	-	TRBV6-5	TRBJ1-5	TGTGCCAGCAGTTACGCCCAGGGGGTTACCCAGCATTTT	CASSYAQGVTQHF
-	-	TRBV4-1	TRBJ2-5	TGCGCCAGCAGCCCGCGCCCTCAAGAGACCCAGTACTTC	CASSPRPQETQYF
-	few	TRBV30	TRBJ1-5	TGTGCCTGGAGGGCAGAAAGTCATAGCAATCAGCCCCAGCATTTT	CAWRAESHSNQPQHF
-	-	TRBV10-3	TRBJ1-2	TGTGCCACCCATCTGGGAGGAGAAGTTGTCTATGGCTACACCTTC	CATHLGGEVVYGYTF
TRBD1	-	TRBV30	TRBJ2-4	TGTGCCTGGAGTACCTTCTACCGGGACAGCTTCGAAAACATTCAGTACTTC	CAWSTFYRDSFENIQYF
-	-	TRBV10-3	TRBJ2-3	TGTGCCATCCGCCCCTCAACAGGGACCACAGGAGATACGCAGTATTTT	CAIRPSTGTTGDTQYF
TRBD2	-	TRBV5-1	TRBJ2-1	TGCGCCAGCAGCTTTCTAGCGGGGGGGCAGAATGAGCAGTTCTTC	CASSFLAGGQNEQFF
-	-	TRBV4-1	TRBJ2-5	TGCGCCAGCAGCCAAGAGAGGAAGGAGACCCAGTACTTC	CASSQERKETQYF
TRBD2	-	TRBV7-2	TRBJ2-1	TGTGCCAGCAGCTTAGCGGGACTAGCCGAGGCCACGTTCTTC	CASSLAGLAEATFF
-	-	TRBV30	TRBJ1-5	TGTGCCTGGAGTGTTGAGGGGGATCAGCCCCAGCATTTT	CAWSVEGDQPQHF
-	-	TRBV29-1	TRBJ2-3	TGCAGCGTTGAGGTGTTGGCCACAGATACGCAGTATTTT	CSVEVLATDTQYF
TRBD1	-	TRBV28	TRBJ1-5	TGTGCCAGCAGTCTGGGACAGGGGGCTCAGCCCCAGCATTTT	CASSLGQGAQPQHF
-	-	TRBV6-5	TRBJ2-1	TGTGCCAGCAGTTACACGGGGAGCTCCTACAATGAGCAGTTCTTC	CASSYTGSSYNEQFF
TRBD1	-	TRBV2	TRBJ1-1	TGTGCCAGCTCCCCGACAGGGGCGAACACTGAAGCTTTCTTT	CASSPTGANTEAFF
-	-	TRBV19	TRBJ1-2	TGTGCCAGTAGTACTCGGCAGGATGGCCCCTATGGCTACACCTTC	CASSTRQDGPYGYTF
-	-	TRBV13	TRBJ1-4	TGTGCCAGCAGCTACAGTGCCAATAATGAAAAACTGTTTTTT	CASSYSANNEKLFF
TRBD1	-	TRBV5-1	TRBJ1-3	TGCGCCAGCAAGACAGGGGGCGCTGGAAACACCATATATTTT	CASKTGGAGNTIYF
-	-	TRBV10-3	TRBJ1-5	TGTGCCATCAGTGAAACAGGCAACAGCAATCAGCCCCAGCATTTT	CAISETGNSNQPQHF